The 12 T cell receptor beta chains in this list originate from one sample, sequenced in a study of T cell responses to AZD1222 COVID-19 vaccine. Assay: immunoSEQ multiplex PCR; the TCRdb copy retains only in-frame clones and omits some. The data contain about 140,000 clones, 70% to 90% of them singletons. Source: peripheral blood, taken 28 days after the second dose of the MenACWY control vaccine. These receptors came from an adult who received the MenACWY meningococcal vaccine as a control.

The chain combines TRBV11-2 with TRBJ1-6; no clear D gene. V lost 5 bases to trimming and J lost 10 bases, with 21 bases between them. The germline V gene encodes CDR1 SGHAT and CDR2 FQNNGV. This CDR3 contains 16 residues. The CDR3 region has the DNA TGTGCCAGCAGCCTGACGGATGGGTTCCCGGGATCACCCCTCCACTTT. This codes for CASSLTDGFPGSPLHF.

There are a few counts of this clone. The chain recombines TRBV7-9 with TRBJ1-5, with unresolved D. Germline loops: CDR1 SEHNR, CDR2 FQNEAQ (reference sequence). CDR3 length equals 14 residues. The V end was cut by 0 bases, the J end by 4 bases, with 7 bases between. The CDR3 DNA reads TGTGCCAGCAGCTTAGCGCCGGGGAATCAGCCCCAGCATTTT. Its protein is CASSLAPGNQPQHF.

The rearrangement joins TRBV11-3 to TRBJ1-6; D unclear. With 3 bases removed from V and 9 bases from J, the gap between germline ends came to 15 bases. The CDR3 has 15 amino acids. Germline V gene data show CDR1 as SGHNT and CDR2 as YENEEA. The CDR3 is CASSLAGRGGSPLHF. In nucleotides, the CDR3 is TGTGCCAGCAGCTTGGCGGGCCGGGGTGGTTCACCCCTCCACTTT.

The J gene is TRBJ1-4, the V gene TRBV9; 8 bases line up with TRBD1. V lost 0 bases to trimming and J lost 3 bases; unmatched junction nucleotides: 4. Germline assignment: CDR1 SGDLS and CDR2 YYNGEE. The CDR3 sequence is 16 residues long. CDR3 residues: CASSVGQGRSNEKLFF. Written as DNA, the CDR3 is TGTGCCAGCAGCGTAGGACAGGGGCGTTCTAATGAAAAACTGTTTTTT.

In DNA form, the CDR3 reads TGTGCCAGCAGTGAGTGGGGGGTCACTGAAGCTTTCTTT. Translating it yields CASSEWGVTEAFF. This chain uses TRBV2 with TRBJ1-1, with D possibly matching TRBD1 (5 bases). The CDR3 is 13 residues long. The V end lost 3 bases, the J end lost 4 bases, and 9 bases lay between the germline ends. Per the germline V gene, CDR1 is SNHLY and CDR2 is FYNNEI.

The chain links TRBV12-3 or TRBV12-4 to TRBJ1-3; D uncertain. Trimming removed 2 bases from V and 1 base from J, with 0 bases in between. The CDR3 consists of 12 residues. CDR3 sequence reads: CASSLSGNTIYF. The CDR3 DNA reads as TGTGCCAGCAGTTTATCTGGAAACACCATATATTTT.

The CDR3 spells CASSLAPTGGNEKLFF. CDR3 nucleotide sequence: TGCGCCAGCAGCTTAGCCCCGACAGGGGGTAATGAAAAACTGTTTTTT. The chain combines TRBV5-1 with TRBJ1-4, with TRBD1 matching over 9 bases. This CDR3 comprises 16 residues. The V gene's germline CDR1 is SGHRS and CDR2 YFSETQ. V was pared by 2 bases and J by 4 bases, with 6 bases of the junction left unmatched.

CDR3 DNA: TGTGCCAGCTCACCTAGGTCGACAGGGTATGGCTACACCTTC. As protein: CASSPRSTGYGYTF. The chain is built from TRBV18 and TRBJ1-2; TRBD1 aligns across 7 bases. The junction had 6 bases not matched to a gene; V was cut back by 3 bases and J by 5 bases. The length of the CDR3 is 14 residues. CDR1 is KGHSH, CDR2 LQKENI, per germline.

The rearrangement links TRBV7-9 to TRBJ1-1; possible D gene TRBD1, 6 bases. The germline CDR1 and CDR2 sequences are SEHNR and FQNEAQ (reference sequence). Trimming took off 5 bases at V and 5 bases at J, with 12 bases between the two ends. The CDR3 loop spans 13 amino acids. CDR3 in amino acids: CASSKQGGTEAFF. In DNA, the CDR3 is TGTGCCAGCAGCAAACAGGGAGGTACTGAAGCTTTCTTT.

This clone was counted a single time. The J gene is TRBJ2-2, the V gene TRBV29-1; 8 nucleotides match TRBD1. CDR1 SQVTM and CDR2 ANQGSEA come from the germline V gene. V shed 3 bases and J 8 bases; nucleotides not matched to a gene: 11. This CDR3 region has 15 residues. CDR3 nucleotides: TGCAGCGTTGAGGGAAACAGGGGGTTACCGGGGGAGCTGTTTTTT. Protein product: CSVEGNRGLPGELFF.

The genes are TRBV5-6 and TRBJ2-5, with 10 bases aligning to TRBD2. Germline assignment: CDR1 SGHDT and CDR2 YYEEEE. Germline trimming cut 4 bases from V and 4 bases from J; bases unmatched to any gene: 4. CDR3 length: 14 residues. The CDR3 sequence: CASSLASGGETQYF. The CDR3 bases are TGTGCCAGCAGCCTAGCTAGCGGGGGAGAGACCCAGTACTTC.

The chain combines TRBV7-9 with TRBJ1-2; D possibly corresponds to TRBD1 (5 bases). The CDR3 spans 12 residues. Trimming took off 10 bases at V and 5 bases at J, with 14 bases between the two ends. Germline V lookup: CDR1 SEHNR, CDR2 FQNEAQ (reference sequence). CDR3 sequence reads: CATLTGGYGYTF. The CDR3 bases are TGTGCCACCCTGACGGGGGGGTATGGCTACACCTTC.